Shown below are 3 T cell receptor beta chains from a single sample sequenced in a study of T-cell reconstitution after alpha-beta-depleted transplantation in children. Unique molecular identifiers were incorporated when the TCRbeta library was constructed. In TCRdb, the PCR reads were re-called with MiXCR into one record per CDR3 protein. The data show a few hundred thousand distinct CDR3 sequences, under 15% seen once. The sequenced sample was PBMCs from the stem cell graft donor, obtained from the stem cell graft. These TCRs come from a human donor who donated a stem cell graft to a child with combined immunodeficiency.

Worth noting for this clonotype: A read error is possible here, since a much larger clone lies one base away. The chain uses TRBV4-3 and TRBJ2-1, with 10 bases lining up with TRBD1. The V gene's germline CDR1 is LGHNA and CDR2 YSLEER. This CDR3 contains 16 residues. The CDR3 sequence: CAISSGTGVLGDEQFF. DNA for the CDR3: TGCGCCATCAGCTCCGGGACAGGGGTCTTAGGGGATGAGCAGTTCTTC.

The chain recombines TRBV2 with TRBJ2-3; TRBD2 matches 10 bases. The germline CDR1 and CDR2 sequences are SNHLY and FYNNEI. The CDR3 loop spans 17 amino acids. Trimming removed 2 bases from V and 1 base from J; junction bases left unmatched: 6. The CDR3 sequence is CASSEFSLAGGTDTQYF. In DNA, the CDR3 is TGTGCCAGCAGTGAATTTAGCCTAGCGGGGGGCACAGATACGCAGTATTTT.

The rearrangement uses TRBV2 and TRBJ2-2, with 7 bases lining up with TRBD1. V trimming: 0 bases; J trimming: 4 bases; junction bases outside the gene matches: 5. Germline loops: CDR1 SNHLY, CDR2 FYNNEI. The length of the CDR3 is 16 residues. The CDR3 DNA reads TGTGCCAGCAGTGAAGCGAGGGGGCAGATCACCGGGGAGCTGTTTTTT. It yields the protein CASSEARGQITGELFF.